The 7 T cell receptor beta chains in this list originate from one sample, sequenced in a study of blood T cell repertoires in COVID-19. Clones were read by immunoSEQ multiplex PCR, and TCRdb kept only the in-frame ones, dropping some. This table has approximately 210,000 clones, approximately 91% appearing once. The source material was peripheral blood. These receptors all stem from a middle-aged man with acute or convalescent COVID-19.

This sequence joins TRBV4-2 and TRBJ2-2; no clear D gene. This CDR3 spans 12 amino acids. Trimming took off 7 bases at V and 3 bases at J, with 6 bases between the two ends. In germline, CDR1 is LGHNA, CDR2 YNFKEQ. CDR3 sequence: CASTPDTGELFF. The CDR3, as DNA: TGTGCCAGCACGCCGGACACCGGGGAGCTGTTTTTT.

The V and J genes are TRBV5-1 and TRBJ2-2; D is possibly TRBD2 (7 bases). The germline V and J ends were trimmed by 4 bases and 5 bases, with 18 bases remaining between them. Germline V gives CDR1 SGHRS, CDR2 YFSETQ. This CDR3 is built from 16 residues. The CDR3 DNA is TGCGCCAGCAGCCCCCGAGGGGGGGCAGGGACCGGGGAGCTGTTTTTT. Translation: CASSPRGGAGTGELFF. The whole variable domain, filled in from reference TRBV5-1 and TRBJ2-2, reads KAGVTQTPRYLIKTRGQQVTLSCSPISGHRSVSWYQQTPGQGLQFLFEYFSETQRNKGNFPGRFSGRQFSNSRSEMNVSTLELGDSALYLCASSPRGGAGTGELFFGEGSRLTVL.

V is TRBV18 and J is TRBJ1-3; 7 positions match TRBD1. From germline, CDR1 is KGHSH and CDR2 LQKENI. With V trimmed by 4 bases and J by 2 bases, 5 bases remained unmatched. CDR3 length equals 15 residues. The CDR3 is CASSLQGPTGNTIYF. The CDR3 DNA is TGTGCCAGCTCACTACAGGGGCCCACTGGAAACACCATATATTTT.

This clone appeared once. The rearrangement joins TRBV7-2 to TRBJ2-5, with D perhaps TRBD2 (5 bases). The germline CDR1 and CDR2 sequences are SGHTA and FQGNSA. The CDR3 sequence is 14 residues long. V shed 1 base and J shed 5 bases, with 11 bases lying between them. CDR3 sequence: CASSLVEVRETQYF. For the CDR3, the DNA is TGTGCCAGCAGCTTAGTGGAGGTCCGGGAGACCCAGTACTTC.

With regard to this clone: This specimen includes other DNA sequences encoding the same CDR3. The rearrangement uses TRBV24-1 and TRBJ1-1; TRBD1 aligns across 7 bases. The CDR3 runs 13 residues. The ends lost 7 bases at V and 3 bases at J; junction bases unmatched: 4. Germline CDR1 KGHDR, CDR2 SFDVKD. The chain's CDR3 is CATRGQGDTEAFF. The CDR3 DNA follows: TGTGCCACCAGGGGCCAGGGGGACACTGAAGCTTTCTTT.

V gene TRBV4-2 combines with J gene TRBJ1-1; 7 bases are a match to TRBD1. Germline V gene data show CDR1 as LGHNA and CDR2 as YNFKEQ. This CDR3 has 18 residues. The trim removed 0 bases at V and 8 bases at J, leaving 18 bases unmatched. Here the CDR3 DNA reads TGTGCCAGCAGCCAAGAGTCGAGGAGGACAGGCGTTATAATAGAAGCTTTCTTT. This gives the protein CASSQESRRTGVIIEAFF.

This clone turned up a few times. The chain couples TRBV5-1 to TRBJ2-3; 12 positions match TRBD2. The CDR3 has 16 residues. The junction had 3 bases not matched to a gene; V was cut back by 2 bases and J by 2 bases. The germline V gene has CDR1 SGHRS and CDR2 YFSETQ. The CDR3 nucleotides read TGCGCCAGCAGCTTTGGACTAGCGGGGCACACAGATACGCAGTATTTT. Translated, it gives CASSFGLAGHTDTQYF.